This T cell receptor beta chain came from a study of shared T cell receptors in the human thymus. The method was immunoSEQ multiplex PCR; TCRdb's version includes in-frame clones alone and lacks a portion of them. The sample has approximately 730,000 clones; approximately 83% are singletons. From germline, CDR1 is MNHEY and CDR2 SMNVEV (reference sequence). The germline V and J ends were trimmed by 5 bases and 4 bases, with 19 bases remaining between them. CDR3 length equals 16 residues. These data also formed part of another study, on human thymus T cells. That publication notes: Resections from corrective heart surgery provided thymus tissue. Unrelated individuals reportedly shared highly overlapping thymic TCR repertoires.

The TCR comes from a girl in the first two years of life with a congenital heart defect. The rearrangement links TRBV27 to TRBJ2-3; TRBD2 might be the D (7 bases). Sequences were obtained from thymocytes. The CDR3 spells CASSPLGGGESDTQYF. The CDR3, as DNA: TGTGCCAGCAGTCCACTTGGAGGGGGGGAGTCAGATACGCAGTATTTT.